What follows are 29 T cell receptor beta chains derived from one specimen sequenced in a study of cytomegalovirus exposure and HLA in healthy donors. A multiplex PCR was run with 60 Vbeta primers and 13 Jbeta primers. Libraries were prepared by immunoSEQ multiplex PCR; TCRdb keeps only in-frame clonotypes and omits some of them. The sample consists of approximately 120,000 clones, around four fifths of them appearing once. The source material was PBMCs. These receptors were collected from a man younger than 35 in good health and CMV-seropositive.

In its sample, this clone was seen a few times. This chain connects TRBV4-1 to TRBJ2-1, with unresolved D. Germline CDR1 and CDR2: MGHRA and YSYEKL. This CDR3 is built from 18 residues. Trimming removed 1 base from V and 0 bases from J, with 16 bases in between. CDR3 protein: CASSQALGWAFSYNEQFF. The CDR3 bases are TGCGCCAGCAGCCAAGCCCTCGGCTGGGCCTTCTCCTACAATGAGCAGTTCTTC.

The CDR3 here is CASSPRSEGTQYF. The CDR3 DNA follows: TGCGCCAGCAGCCCGCGGTCCGAAGGGACCCAGTACTTC. The chain joins TRBV4-1 to TRBJ2-5, with no clear D. Trimming took off 4 bases at V and 7 bases at J, with 13 bases between the two ends. Germline V gene data show CDR1 as MGHRA and CDR2 as YSYEKL. This CDR3 spans 13 amino acids.

The chain carries TRBV15 and TRBJ1-1; D gene uncertain. The germline V gene encodes CDR1 LNHNV and CDR2 YYDKDF (reference sequence). V was cut by 0 bases and J by 4 bases, with 15 bases left in between. The CDR3 has 16 amino acids. CDR3 amino acids: CATSRDLRGVITEAFF. CDR3 coding DNA: TGTGCCACCAGCAGAGATCTGCGCGGGGTGATCACTGAAGCTTTCTTT.

The genes are TRBV7-9 and TRBJ1-6; no reliable D call. Per germline, CDR1 SEHNR and CDR2 FQNEAQ (reference sequence). V was clipped by 5 bases and J by 8 bases, with 7 bases between them. The CDR3 is made up of 12 amino acids. In DNA, the CDR3 is TGTGCCAGCAGCCGAGATCATTCACCCCTCCACTTT. It yields the protein CASSRDHSPLHF.

This chain joins TRBV19 and TRBJ2-5, with D maybe TRBD2 (5 bases). Trimming took 4 bases from V and 4 from J, leaving 10 bases between them. The CDR3 covers 13 residues. Germline V gene lookup returns CDR1 LNHDA and CDR2 SQIVND (reference sequence). The CDR3: CASSSTAGETQYF. The CDR3 bases are TGTGCCAGTAGTAGTACCGCGGGAGAGACCCAGTACTTC.

This rearrangement joins TRBV10-2 to TRBJ2-2, with D perhaps TRBD1 (5 bases). The V gene's germline CDR1 is WSHSY and CDR2 SAAADI. This CDR3 is built from 14 residues. V was shortened by 10 bases and J by 3 bases, with 15 bases between the two germline ends. DNA of the CDR3: TGCGCCACCCTTTCGACAGATCACACCGGGGAGCTGTTTTTT. As protein: CATLSTDHTGELFF.

The chain couples TRBV6-1 to TRBJ2-7, with a weak D call TRBD1 (6 bases). The V end was cut by 3 bases, the J end by 3 bases, with 21 bases between. Germline assignment: CDR1 MNHNS and CDR2 SASEGT. CDR3 length: 17 residues. The CDR3 DNA is TGTGCCAGCAGTGACGTGATTGTTTTACAGGGCCACTACGAGCAGTACTTC. It translates to CASSDVIVLQGHYEQYF.

V usage is TRBV4-2 and J usage is TRBJ1-2; D is ambiguous. Trimming took 0 bases from V and 7 from J, leaving 9 bases between them. Germline values: CDR1 LGHNA, CDR2 YNFKEQ. The length of the CDR3 is 13 residues. In DNA form, the CDR3 reads TGTGCCAGCAGCCAAGATCTAGTCTCTGGCTACACCTTC. It specifies CASSQDLVSGYTF.

In its sample, this clone was seen a few times. V usage is TRBV6-5 and J usage is TRBJ1-4; perhaps TRBD1 as D (5 bases). Germline loops: CDR1 MNHEY, CDR2 SVGAGI. The V gene lost 8 bases and the J gene lost 5 bases, with 15 bases spanning the gap. The CDR3 spans 14 residues. The CDR3 DNA is TGTGCCAGCTCCTGGGACTCCGAGAATGAAAAACTGTTTTTT. The encoded protein is CASSWDSENEKLFF.

This chain links TRBV29-1 with TRBJ1-4; D perhaps matches TRBD1 (5 bases). Trimming took 1 base from V and 4 from J, leaving 10 bases between them. The CDR3 runs 14 residues. Germline loops: CDR1 SQVTM, CDR2 ANQGSEA. The CDR3 is CSVEVGQSNEKLFF. The CDR3 coding sequence is TGCAGCGTTGAAGTGGGGCAGAGTAATGAAAAACTGTTTTTT.

The rearrangement links TRBV5-1 to TRBJ2-3, with a possible D match to TRBD2 (5 bases). Trimming took off 2 bases at V and 2 bases at J, with 12 bases between the two ends. Germline assignment: CDR1 SGHRS and CDR2 YFSETQ. This CDR3 comprises 15 residues. The CDR3 DNA follows: TGCGCCAGCAGCTTAGATCCGGAGGTCACAGATACGCAGTATTTT. This translates into CASSLDPEVTDTQYF. The full variable domain, in which reference TRBV5-1 and TRBJ2-3 provide the parts outside the CDR3, is KAGVTQTPRYLIKTRGQQVTLSCSPISGHRSVSWYQQTPGQGLQFLFEYFSETQRNKGNFPGRFSGRQFSNSRSEMNVSTLELGDSALYLCASSLDPEVTDTQYFGPGTRLTVL.

The chain recombines TRBV28 with TRBJ1-1; 8 bases match TRBD1. V lost 4 bases to trimming and J lost 4 bases; unmatched junction nucleotides: 14. CDR1 and CDR2 from the germline V gene are MDHEN and SYDVKM. The CDR3 runs 17 residues. CDR3 residues: CASSSLEASGGGTEAFF. In DNA form, the CDR3 reads TGTGCCAGCAGTTCCCTCGAGGCTTCAGGGGGCGGCACTGAAGCTTTCTTT.

The V gene is TRBV29-1, the J gene TRBJ1-1; a weak D match, TRBD1 (6 bases). From germline, CDR1 is SQVTM and CDR2 ANQGSEA. V dropped 7 bases and J dropped 4 bases, with 16 bases sitting between them. The CDR3 sequence is 13 residues long. The CDR3 DNA follows: TGCAGCGCCGCGGGGGGCGCCAGCACTGAAGCTTTCTTT. This codes for CSAAGGASTEAFF.

The rearrangement links TRBV5-1 to TRBJ1-6, with TRBD1 as a possible D gene (6 bases). The germline V gene encodes CDR1 SGHRS and CDR2 YFSETQ. V was shortened by 4 bases and J by 13 bases, with 21 bases between the two germline ends. CDR3 length: 15 residues. In DNA form, the CDR3 reads TGCGCCAGCAGCACCGGGGACACGGAGATGTCTCCCCTCCACTTT. Translating it yields CASSTGDTEMSPLHF.

The CDR3 nucleotides read TGTGCCAGCAGCCAAGTAACGCAGGGGGGACAGCCCCAGCATTTT. Translation gives CASSQVTQGGQPQHF. The V call is TRBV4-2, the J call TRBJ1-5; 7 positions agree with TRBD1. The trim removed 1 base at V and 7 bases at J, leaving 7 bases unmatched. The CDR3 totals 15 residues. Germline lookup yields CDR1 LGHNA and CDR2 YNFKEQ.

This chain joins TRBV9 and TRBJ2-1; TRBD2 is a possible D gene (6 bases). Germline V lookup: CDR1 SGDLS, CDR2 YYNGEE. The CDR3 runs to 13 residues. Trimming took 4 bases from V and 7 from J, leaving 12 bases between them. In DNA form, the CDR3 reads TGTGCCAGCAGCCCCAGAGGAGGGAATGAGCAGTTCTTC. The encoded protein is CASSPRGGNEQFF.

This chain connects TRBV5-1 to TRBJ2-3; 7 bases are a match to TRBD1. CDR1 and CDR2 (germline): SGHRS, YFSETQ. There are 15 residues in the CDR3. The trim removed 3 bases at V and 4 bases at J, leaving 8 bases unmatched. The CDR3 DNA reads TGCGCCAGCAGCTGGGAAAGGACAGGTTCAGATACGCAGTATTTT. Residues: CASSWERTGSDTQYF.

Written as DNA, the CDR3 is TGTGCCAGCACCGGTGCATTAAACATTCAGTACTTC. Its protein is CASTGALNIQYF. The chain couples TRBV2 to TRBJ2-4; D is ambiguous. The germline gives CDR1 SNHLY, CDR2 FYNNEI. V was shortened by 7 bases and J by 6 bases, with 10 bases between the two germline ends. The CDR3 length is 12 residues.

The J gene is TRBJ2-5, the V gene TRBV6-1, with D possibly being TRBD2 (5 bases). V was clipped by 4 bases and J by 5 bases, with 14 bases between them. The germline gives CDR1 MNHNS, CDR2 SASEGT. The CDR3 is made up of 14 amino acids. The CDR3 bases are TGTGCCAGCAGTGTTAACGGGGTCCGGGAGACCCAGTACTTC. Encoded protein: CASSVNGVRETQYF.

The J gene is TRBJ1-1, the V gene TRBV19; D is undetermined. Trimming pared 3 bases from V and 1 base from J, leaving 6 bases between. The CDR3 totals 13 residues. CDR1 is LNHDA, CDR2 SQIVND, per germline (reference sequence). CDR3 nucleotide sequence: TGTGCCAGTAGTATTAGTCGGAACACTGAAGCTTTCTTT. Translation gives CASSISRNTEAFF.

The V and J genes are TRBV7-9 and TRBJ2-6, with 9 bases matching TRBD1. Germline-derived CDR1 and CDR2 are SEHNR and FQNEAQ (reference sequence). V lost 0 bases, J lost 3 bases, and 9 bases stayed unmatched. The CDR3 contains 19 residues. As DNA, the CDR3 is TGTGCCAGCAGCTTAGCACCGGGACAGGGTTTGAGTGGGGCCAACGTCCTGACTTTC. Its translation is CASSLAPGQGLSGANVLTF.

The CDR3 region has the DNA TGTGCCTGGAGCGTTCAGGGGACCGGGGAGCTGTTTTTT. This codes for CAWSVQGTGELFF. The chain couples TRBV30 to TRBJ2-2; D may be TRBD1 (6 bases). V dropped 3 bases and J dropped 5 bases, with 10 bases sitting between them. The CDR3 is made up of 13 amino acids. Germline-derived CDR1 and CDR2 are GTSNPN and SVGIG (reference sequence).

The genes are TRBV5-1 and TRBJ2-1; a possible D gene is TRBD2 (5 bases). Germline lookup yields CDR1 SGHRS and CDR2 YFSETQ. V lost 0 bases and J 14 bases, leaving 15 bases between the germline ends. This CDR3 comprises 13 residues. As DNA, the CDR3 is TGCGCCAGCAGCTTGGGAGCGGATCCAGAAGAGTTCTTC. It encodes CASSLGADPEEFF.

V usage is TRBV19 and J usage is TRBJ1-5; 7 bases agree with TRBD1. Germline V gene data show CDR1 as LNHDA and CDR2 as SQIVND (reference sequence). With 6 bases clipped from V and 7 bases from J, the junction kept 12 bases outside the gene matches. CDR3 length: 15 amino acids. In DNA form, the CDR3 reads TGTGCCAGTAGAAATGACAGGGCCGCGGGGCAGCCCCAGCATTTT. It specifies CASRNDRAAGQPQHF.

CDR3 DNA: TGCGCCAGCAGTGAGTCGGCAGGGAATTCACCCCTCCACTTT. Its translation is CASSESAGNSPLHF. V gene TRBV10-2 combines with J gene TRBJ1-6; possibly TRBD1 for D (5 bases). The CDR3 covers 14 residues. Between the trimmed V and J ends, which lost 0 bases and 7 bases, there was a span of 7 bases. Germline lookup yields CDR1 WSHSY and CDR2 SAAADI.

This clone was detected once. The V and J genes are TRBV27 and TRBJ2-5; tentatively, D is TRBD1 (5 bases). Germline V gives CDR1 MNHEY, CDR2 SMNVEV (reference sequence). Trimming left V 5 bases short and J 1 base short, with 14 bases between. The CDR3 has 15 residues. The CDR3 region is CASSRQGKFQETQYF. CDR3 in DNA: TGTGCCAGCAGTCGGCAGGGAAAGTTCCAAGAGACCCAGTACTTC.

CDR3 loop: CASSSGQMAGELFF. For the CDR3, the DNA is TGTGCCAGCAGCTCGGGACAGATGGCCGGGGAGCTGTTTTTT. The rearrangement uses TRBV5-4 and TRBJ2-2, with 7 nucleotides matching TRBD1. Trimming cost V 3 bases and J 6 bases; bases outside gene matches: 5. Germline CDR1 reads SGHNT; CDR2 reads YYREEE (reference sequence). The length of the CDR3 is 14 residues.

The CDR3 is CASSYGGGPNTGELFF. CDR3 DNA: TGTGCCAGCAGTTACGGCGGGGGACCTAACACCGGGGAGCTGTTTTTT. The gene calls are TRBV6-5 and TRBJ2-2; 7 bases fit TRBD2. The CDR3 consists of 16 residues. Germline assignment: CDR1 MNHEY and CDR2 SVGAGI. Trimming removed 2 bases from V and 2 bases from J; junction bases left unmatched: 5.

The rearrangement links TRBV28 to TRBJ2-7; TRBD1 matches 8 bases. The trim removed 5 bases at V and 3 bases at J, leaving 6 bases unmatched. The CDR3 runs to 14 residues. CDR1 is MDHEN, CDR2 SYDVKM, per germline. The CDR3 nucleotides are TGTGCCAGCAGTCTAAGGACAGGGTACTACGAGCAGTACTTC. The encoded protein is CASSLRTGYYEQYF.